The TCR beta chain under discussion was sequenced for a study of T cell repertoires in cytomegalovirus infection. TCRdb independently ran MiXCR on the reads; one entry per CDR3 protein. The table includes 680,000 or so distinct CDR3 sequences, roughly 36% detected once. This clonotype was seen many times. Its antigen remains unidentified. General study points: HLA-C-restricted CMV-specific TCR beta clonotypes prevailed in the ex vivo response. Individuals carrying CMV plus the relevant HLA were identified by cumulative frequency of public TCR beta families.

With 5 bases removed from V and 0 bases from J, the gap between germline ends came to 13 bases. The CDR3 spans 15 residues. CDR1 is SGHTA and CDR2 is FQGNSA in the germline V gene. This receptor was obtained from a human donor in good health (CMV status not recorded). Some clones in this sample may be carry-over from other donors' samples. Sequences were derived from cultured PBMCs, sampled from culture after CMV antigen stimulation. The chain carries TRBV7-2 and TRBJ2-5; D call uncertain. CDR3 nucleotides: TGTGCCAGCAGCCCACGGGCCCAAAACCAAGAGACCCAGTACTTC. Translated: CASSPRAQNQETQYF.